A few counts support the clone carrying this TCR beta chain. At one end the junction does not follow the germline gene, possibly because of a read error. This CDR3 comprises 15 residues. Germline lookup yields CDR1 LGHNA and CDR2 YSLEER. One entry per CDR3 protein results from TCRdb running MiXCR on the RT-PCR reads. Of roughly 150,000 distinct CDR3 sequences listed, approximately 11% are singletons. This entry comes from a study of response to subunit inactivated influenza vaccine. Here the sequenced sample was non-naive T cells sorted from PBMCs, taken 40 to 50 days after vaccination. The J gene is TRBJ2-7, the V gene TRBV4-3, with 11 bases identical to TRBD2. The receptor's source is a man aged 50 to 59 who received an inactivated influenza vaccine. The DNA for the CDR3 is TGCGCCAGCAGCCAAGGGACTAGCGGGTACTACGGGCAGTACTTC. Translation: CASSQGTSGYYGQYF.